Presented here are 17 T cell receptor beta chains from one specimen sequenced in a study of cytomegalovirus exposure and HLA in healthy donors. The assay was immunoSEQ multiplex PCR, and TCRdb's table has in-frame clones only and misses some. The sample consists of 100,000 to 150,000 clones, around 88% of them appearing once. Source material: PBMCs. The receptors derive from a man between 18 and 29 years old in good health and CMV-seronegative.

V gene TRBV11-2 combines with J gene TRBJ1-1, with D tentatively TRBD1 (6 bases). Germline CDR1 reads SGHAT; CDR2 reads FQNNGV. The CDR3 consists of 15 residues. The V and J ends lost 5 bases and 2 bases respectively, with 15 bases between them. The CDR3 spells CASSTQGNLNTEAFF. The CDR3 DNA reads TGTGCCAGCAGCACACAGGGAAATTTAAACACTGAAGCTTTCTTT.

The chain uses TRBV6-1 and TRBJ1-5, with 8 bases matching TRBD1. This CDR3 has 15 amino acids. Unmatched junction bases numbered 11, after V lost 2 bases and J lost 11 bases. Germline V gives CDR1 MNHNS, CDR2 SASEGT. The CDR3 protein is CASSENRASGGTQHF. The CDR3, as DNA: TGTGCCAGCAGTGAAAATAGGGCCTCAGGGGGCACCCAGCATTTT.

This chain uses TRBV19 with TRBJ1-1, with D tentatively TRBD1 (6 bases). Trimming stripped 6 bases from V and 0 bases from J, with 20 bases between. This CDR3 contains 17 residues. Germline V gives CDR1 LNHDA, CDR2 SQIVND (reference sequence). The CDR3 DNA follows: TGTGCCAGTAGCCCAGACGCAGGGGTATCACTGAACACTGAAGCTTTCTTT. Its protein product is CASSPDAGVSLNTEAFF. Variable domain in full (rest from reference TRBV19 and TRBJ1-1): DGGITQSPKYLFRKEGQNVTLSCEQNLNHDAMYWYRQDPGQGLRLIYYSQIVNDFQKGDIAEGYSVSREKKESFPLTVTSAQKNPTAFYLCASSPDAGVSLNTEAFFGQGTRLTVV.

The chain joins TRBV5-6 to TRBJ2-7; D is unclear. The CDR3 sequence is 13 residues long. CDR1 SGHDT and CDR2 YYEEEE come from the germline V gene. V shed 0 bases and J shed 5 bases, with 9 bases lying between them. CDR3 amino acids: CASSLVTTNEQYF. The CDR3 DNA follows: TGTGCCAGCAGCTTGGTAACTACGAACGAGCAGTACTTC. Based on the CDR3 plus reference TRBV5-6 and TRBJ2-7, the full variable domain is DAGVTQSPTHLIKTRGQQVTLRCSPKSGHDTVSWYQQALGQGPQFIFQYYEEEERQRGNFPDRFSGHQFPNYSSELNVNALLLGDSALYLCASSLVTTNEQYFGPGTRLTVT.

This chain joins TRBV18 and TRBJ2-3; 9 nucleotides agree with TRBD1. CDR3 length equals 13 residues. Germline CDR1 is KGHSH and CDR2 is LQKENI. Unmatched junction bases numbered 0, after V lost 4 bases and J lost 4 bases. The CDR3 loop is CASSRQGADTQYF. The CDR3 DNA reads TGTGCCAGCTCACGACAGGGGGCAGATACGCAGTATTTT.

The CDR3 coding sequence is TGTGCCAGCAGCTTAGGACTAGCAGCTCAAGAGACCCAGTACTTC. Amino acids: CASSLGLAAQETQYF. V gene TRBV5-6 combines with J gene TRBJ2-5; 8 bases fit TRBD2. Germline lookup yields CDR1 SGHDT and CDR2 YYEEEE. J was trimmed by 2 bases and V by 2 bases; bases with no gene match: 5. The CDR3 is 15 amino acids. Using reference TRBV5-6 and TRBJ2-5 for the parts outside the CDR3, the full variable domain is DAGVTQSPTHLIKTRGQQVTLRCSPKSGHDTVSWYQQALGQGPQFIFQYYEEEERQRGNFPDRFSGHQFPNYSSELNVNALLLGDSALYLCASSLGLAAQETQYFGPGTRLLVL.

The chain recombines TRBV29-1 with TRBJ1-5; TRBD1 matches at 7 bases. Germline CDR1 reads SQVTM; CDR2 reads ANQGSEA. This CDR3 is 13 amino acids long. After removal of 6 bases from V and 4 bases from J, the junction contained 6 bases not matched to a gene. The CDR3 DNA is TGCAGCGTGGCCGGGACAGATAATCAGCCCCAGCATTTT. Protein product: CSVAGTDNQPQHF.

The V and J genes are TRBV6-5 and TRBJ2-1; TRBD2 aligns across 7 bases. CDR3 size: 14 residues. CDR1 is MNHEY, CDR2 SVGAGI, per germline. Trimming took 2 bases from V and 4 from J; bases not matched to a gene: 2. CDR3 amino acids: CASSYGGLYNEQFF. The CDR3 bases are TGTGCCAGCAGTTACGGGGGACTATACAATGAGCAGTTCTTC.

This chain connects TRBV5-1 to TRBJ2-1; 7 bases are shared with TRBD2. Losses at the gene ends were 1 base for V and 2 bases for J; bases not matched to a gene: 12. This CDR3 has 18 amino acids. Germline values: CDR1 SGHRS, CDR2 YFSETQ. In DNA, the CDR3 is TGCGCCAGCAGCTTGTGGGGCTTGGGGACTACCGCCTACAATGAGCAGTTCTTC. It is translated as CASSLWGLGTTAYNEQFF.

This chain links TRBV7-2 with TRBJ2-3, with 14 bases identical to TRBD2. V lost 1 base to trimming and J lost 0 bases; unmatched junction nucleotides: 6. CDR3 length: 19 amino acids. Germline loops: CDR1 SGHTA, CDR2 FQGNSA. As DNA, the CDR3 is TGTGCCAGCAGCTTAGGGAGGACTAGCGGGGGGCCTAGCACAGATACGCAGTATTTT. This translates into CASSLGRTSGGPSTDTQYF.

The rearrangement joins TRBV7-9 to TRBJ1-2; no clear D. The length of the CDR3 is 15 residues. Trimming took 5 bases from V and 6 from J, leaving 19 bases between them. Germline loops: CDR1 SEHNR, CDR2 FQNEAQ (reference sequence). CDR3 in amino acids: CASSQRAGFGNGYTF. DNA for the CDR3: TGTGCCAGCAGCCAGCGGGCCGGCTTTGGCAATGGCTACACCTTC.

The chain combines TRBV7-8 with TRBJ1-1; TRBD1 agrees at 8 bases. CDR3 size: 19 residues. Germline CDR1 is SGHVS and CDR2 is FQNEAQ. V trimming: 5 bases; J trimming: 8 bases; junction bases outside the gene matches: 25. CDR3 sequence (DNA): TGTGCCAGCAGCCCGCCGACAGGGGCCGTTGCGGGGGCAGCTTCGGAAGCTTTCTTT. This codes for CASSPPTGAVAGAASEAFF.

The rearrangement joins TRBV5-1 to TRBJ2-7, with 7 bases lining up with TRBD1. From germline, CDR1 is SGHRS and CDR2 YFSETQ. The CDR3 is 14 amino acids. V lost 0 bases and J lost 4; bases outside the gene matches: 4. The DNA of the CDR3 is TGCGCCAGCAGCTTGGTTGGGACAGATTACGAGCAGTACTTC. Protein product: CASSLVGTDYEQYF.

The CDR3, as DNA: TGTGCCAGCAGCCCACTAGCTAGAGGGGGGGGTGAGCAGTTCTTC. It translates to CASSPLARGGGEQFF. The chain has TRBV11-3 and TRBJ2-1; maybe TRBD2 (7 bases). The CDR3 extends over 15 amino acids. Trimming shortened V by 5 bases and J by 9 bases, and 20 bases separated the two germline ends. Germline lookup yields CDR1 SGHNT and CDR2 YENEEA. The full variable domain, completed using reference TRBV11-3 and TRBJ2-1, is EAGVVQSPRYKIIEKKQPVAFWCNPISGHNTLYWYLQNLGQGPELLIRYENEEAVDDSQLPKDRFSAERLKGVDSTLKIQPAELGDSAVYLCASSPLARGGGEQFFGPGTRLTVL.

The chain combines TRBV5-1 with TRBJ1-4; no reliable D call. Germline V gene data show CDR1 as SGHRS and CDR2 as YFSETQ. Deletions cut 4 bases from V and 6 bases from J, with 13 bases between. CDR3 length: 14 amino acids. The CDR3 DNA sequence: TGCGCCAGCAGCCAAGGGAGGATCGATGAAAAACTGTTTTTT. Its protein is CASSQGRIDEKLFF.

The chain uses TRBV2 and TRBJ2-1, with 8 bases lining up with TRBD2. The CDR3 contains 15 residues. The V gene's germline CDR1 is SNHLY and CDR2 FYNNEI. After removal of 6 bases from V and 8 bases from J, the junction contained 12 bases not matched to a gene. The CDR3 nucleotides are TGTGCCAGCAGAGCGGGACTAGAGGTGGGTTATGAGCAGTTCTTC. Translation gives CASRAGLEVGYEQFF.

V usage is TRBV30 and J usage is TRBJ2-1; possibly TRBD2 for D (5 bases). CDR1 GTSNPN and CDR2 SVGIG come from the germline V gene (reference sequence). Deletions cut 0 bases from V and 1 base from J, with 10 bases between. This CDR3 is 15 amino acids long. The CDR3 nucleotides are TGTGCCTGGAGTGTAGGGAGTGGATCCTACAATGAGCAGTTCTTC. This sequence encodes CAWSVGSGSYNEQFF.